The text below deals with one T cell receptor (beta chain). The antigen is undetermined. TCRbeta libraries were built with three rounds of nested PCR, modified from ARM-PCR. TCRdb ran MiXCR on the multiplex PCR reads and lists one entry per CDR3 protein. Counted here are fewer than 120,000 distinct CDR3 sequences, about 87% occurring once; the ten biggest clones make up 22%. The data were taken from a study of tumor and adjacent non-tumor tissue in lung cancer. About the study: The patients, 9 to 11 men and about 5 women, were about 31 to 76 with stage I to III disease.

Findings and limits, study-wide: Top 100 clones took a larger repertoire share in normal lung. Higher tumor TCR diversity was associated with shorter survival.

No cell sorting was done before RNA was extracted from the tissue. Between August and November 2014, newly diagnosed, chemotherapy-naive lung cancer patients underwent thoracic surgery in China. The material sequenced was lung tumor tissue. This receptor was taken from a man aged 65-85 years with non-small cell lung cancer.

The CDR3 is CANSAGLVGGSSYNEQFF. The CDR3 bases are TGCGCCAACAGCGCGGGACTAGTGGGGGGAAGCTCCTACAATGAGCAGTTCTTC. V gene TRBV10-1 combines with J gene TRBJ2-1; 8 bases align to TRBD2. The CDR3 is 18 residues long. The V and J ends lost 10 bases and 0 bases, in that order; junction bases with no gene match: 17. Germline V gene sequence: CDR1 WNHNN, CDR2 SYGVQD (reference sequence).